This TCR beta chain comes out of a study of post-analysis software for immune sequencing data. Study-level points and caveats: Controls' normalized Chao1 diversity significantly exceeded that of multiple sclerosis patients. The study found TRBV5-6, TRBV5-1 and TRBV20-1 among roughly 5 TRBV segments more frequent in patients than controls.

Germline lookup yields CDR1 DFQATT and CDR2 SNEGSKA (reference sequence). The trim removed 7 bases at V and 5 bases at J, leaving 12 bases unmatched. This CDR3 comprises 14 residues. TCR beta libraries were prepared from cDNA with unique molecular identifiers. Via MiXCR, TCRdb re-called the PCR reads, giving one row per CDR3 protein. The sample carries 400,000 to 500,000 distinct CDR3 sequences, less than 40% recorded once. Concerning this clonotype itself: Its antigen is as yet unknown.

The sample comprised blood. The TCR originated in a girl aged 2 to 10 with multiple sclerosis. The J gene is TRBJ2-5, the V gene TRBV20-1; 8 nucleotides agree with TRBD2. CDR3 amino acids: CSVRGGRIGETQYF. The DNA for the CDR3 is TGCAGTGTCCGCGGGGGGCGGATTGGGGAGACCCAGTACTTC.